These 18 T cell receptor beta chains originate from one sample sequenced in a study of blood T cells in healthy people across ages. A J-beta primer mix and a sample-barcoded 5' primer were used in a second PCR of about 7 to 11 cycles. TCRdb reprocessed the 5' RACE reads via MiXCR and lists one record per CDR3 protein. The repertoire holds approximately 1,700,000 distinct CDR3 sequences, with 39% as singletons. Source material: blood. These receptors originate from a human donor in good health.

V and J are TRBV7-2 and TRBJ2-4; D is unresolved. Trimming removed 5 bases at V and 6 bases at J, with 8 bases between. The germline gives CDR1 SGHTA, CDR2 FQGNSA. CDR3 length: 12 residues. The CDR3 nucleotides are TGTGCCAGCAGCATATACAGAAACATTCAGTACTTC. Amino acids: CASSIYRNIQYF.

This clonotype was seen a few times. This rearrangement joins TRBV29-1 to TRBJ2-1; D is ambiguous. CDR1 and CDR2 from the germline V gene are SQVTM and ANQGSEA. The CDR3 extends over 13 amino acids. Trimming took 3 bases from V and 0 from J, leaving 6 bases between them. The CDR3, as DNA: TGCAGCGTTGACCCCGCCTCCTACAATGAGCAGTTCTTC. This translates into CSVDPASYNEQFF.

V is TRBV29-1 and J is TRBJ2-1; 9 bases align to TRBD2. V lost 0 bases and J lost 4; bases outside the gene matches: 4. This CDR3 has 15 amino acids. The germline V gene encodes CDR1 SQVTM and CDR2 ANQGSEA. This chain's CDR3 is CSVEDWLAGYNEQFF. The CDR3 bases are TGCAGCGTTGAAGATTGGCTAGCGGGGTACAATGAGCAGTTCTTC.

For this clonotype: One end of the junction varies from germline; a read error may be responsible. The chain couples TRBV28 to TRBJ2-7, with 7 bases matching TRBD1. CDR3 length: 13 residues. Germline values: CDR1 MDHEN, CDR2 SYDVKM. The CDR3 spells CASSLATGDEQCF. The CDR3 coding sequence is TGTGCCAGCAGCTTAGCTACAGGGGACGAGCAGTGCTTC.

This chain uses TRBV4-3 with TRBJ1-4; D might be TRBD1 (6 bases). Trimming removed 0 bases from V and 8 bases from J, with 10 bases in between. This CDR3 has 14 residues. Germline V lookup: CDR1 LGHNA, CDR2 YSLEER. The CDR3, as DNA: TGCGCCAGCAGCCAAGATTCGGGGGCAGAAAAACTGTTTTTT. It codes for CASSQDSGAEKLFF.

This rearrangement joins TRBV5-1 to TRBJ2-1; a weak D match, TRBD2 (5 bases). Germline lookup yields CDR1 SGHRS and CDR2 YFSETQ. Deletions cut 5 bases from V and 1 base from J, with 16 bases between. The CDR3 extends over 16 amino acids. CDR3 sequence: CASRTRPAESYNEQFF. CDR3 in DNA: TGCGCCAGCAGAACGCGACCAGCGGAGTCCTACAATGAGCAGTTCTTC.

The chain links TRBV20-1 to TRBJ2-1; D may be TRBD2 (5 bases). CDR1 is DFQATT, CDR2 SNEGSKA, per germline (reference sequence). Trimming cost V 7 bases and J 1 base, with 14 bases left between them. CDR3 length: 14 amino acids. For the CDR3, the DNA is TGCAGTGTAGAGGGAAGGGAATCCTACAATGAGCAGTTCTTC. Translating gives CSVEGRESYNEQFF.

This rearrangement joins TRBV15 to TRBJ1-2; D not certain. Trimming took 1 base from V and 4 from J, leaving 10 bases between them. This CDR3 is built from 14 residues. The germline CDR1 and CDR2 sequences are LNHNV and YYDKDF (reference sequence). CDR3 DNA: TGTGCCACCAGCAGAGCCTCAGGAGGCTATGGCTACACCTTC. Its translation is CATSRASGGYGYTF.

This clonotype has only a few counts. The gene calls are TRBV12-3 or TRBV12-4 and TRBJ1-5; possible D gene TRBD1, 5 bases. V was clipped by 5 bases and J by 0 bases, with 8 bases between them. This CDR3 contains 14 residues. The CDR3 here is CASSQQASNQPQHF. DNA for the CDR3: TGTGCCAGCAGTCAACAGGCTAGCAATCAGCCCCAGCATTTT.

This clonotype has just one count. The chain recombines TRBV7-2 with TRBJ2-7; TRBD2 is a possible D gene (6 bases). Looked up from germline, CDR1 is SGHTA and CDR2 is FQGNSA. V was pared by 5 bases and J by 0 bases, with 17 bases between. The CDR3 runs 16 residues. The CDR3 sequence is CASSTQGGVGSYEQYF. In DNA, the CDR3 is TGTGCCAGCAGCACCCAGGGCGGGGTGGGCTCCTACGAGCAGTACTTC.

Notes on this clonotype: The junction and the germline gene differ at one end; a read error may be behind it. The genes are TRBV12-3 or TRBV12-4 and TRBJ2-3; 7 nucleotides match TRBD2. This CDR3 contains 17 residues. CDR3 coding DNA: TGTGCCAGCAGTTTCGACGGGGGAGGGGCGCTTACAGATGCGCAGTATTTT. Its protein is CASSFDGGGALTDAQYF.

The rearrangement joins TRBV15 to TRBJ1-2; D remains ambiguous. Germline CDR1 reads LNHNV; CDR2 reads YYDKDF (reference sequence). This CDR3 has 14 amino acids. Trimming pared 0 bases from V and 2 bases from J, leaving 7 bases between. The chain's CDR3 is CATSRDLKNYGYTF. The CDR3 region has the DNA TGTGCCACCAGCAGAGATCTGAAGAACTATGGCTACACCTTC. Looking up the rest from reference TRBV15 and TRBJ1-2 gives the full variable domain: DAMVIQNPRYQVTQFGKPVTLSCSQTLNHNVMYWYQQKSSQAPKLLFHYYDKDFNNEADTPDNFQSRRPNTSFCFLDIRSPGLGDTAMYLCATSRDLKNYGYTFGSGTRLTVV.

This clonotype was recorded a few times. The chain is built from TRBV7-8 and TRBJ1-1, with a possible D match to TRBD1 (5 bases). This CDR3 spans 13 amino acids. V gave up 6 bases and J gave up 5 bases, with 13 bases separating them. The V gene's germline CDR1 is SGHVS and CDR2 FQNEAQ. In DNA, the CDR3 is TGTGCCAGCAGACCATTTGGGGGAACTGAAGCTTTCTTT. Amino acid sequence: CASRPFGGTEAFF.

The genes are TRBV2 and TRBJ2-5; maybe TRBD1 (5 bases). The J call may be faulty, since TRBJ2-7 better matches the DNA end. The length of the CDR3 is 14 residues. CDR1 and CDR2 from the germline V gene are SNHLY and FYNNEI. CDR3 in amino acids: CATRQTVNPYEQYF. The CDR3 nucleotides read TGTGCCACCCGACAGACAGTAAATCCCTACGAGCAGTACTTC.

CDR3 residues: CASRPTSIEQYF. The CDR3 DNA is TGTGCCAGCAGACCCACTAGTATCGAGCAGTACTTC. The chain joins TRBV2 to TRBJ2-7; weak D call: TRBD2 (5 bases). Deletions cut 6 bases from V and 6 bases from J, with 12 bases between. Per the germline V gene, CDR1 is SNHLY and CDR2 is FYNNEI. The CDR3 has 12 residues.

This clonotype was detected only a few times. A junction boundary mismatches the germline segment, possibly from a read error. V usage is TRBV20-1 and J usage is TRBJ1-6; perhaps TRBD1 as D (6 bases). The CDR3 has 15 amino acids. In germline, CDR1 is DFQATT, CDR2 SNEGSKA (reference sequence). CDR3 sequence (DNA): TGCAGTGCTACACACGGGGGCCTCTATAATTCGCCCCTCCACTTT. This gives the protein CSATHGGLYNSPLHF.

This clonotype was observed a few times. This chain joins TRBV29-1 and TRBJ1-1; TRBD1 might be the D (6 bases). V was pared by 8 bases and J by 3 bases, with 13 bases between. Germline V gene sequence: CDR1 SQVTM, CDR2 ANQGSEA. There are 12 residues in the CDR3. The DNA of the CDR3 is TGCAGCTTTACAACAGGGTACACTGAAGCTTTCTTT. It yields the protein CSFTTGYTEAFF. Full variable domain (missing parts from reference TRBV29-1 and TRBJ1-1): SAVISQKPSRDICQRGTSLTIQCQVDSQVTMMFWYRQQPGQSLTLIATANQGSEATYESGFVIDKFPISRPNLTFSTLTVSNMSPEDSSIYLCSFTTGYTEAFFGQGTRLTVV.

The sample holds a few counts of this clonotype. This rearrangement joins TRBV29-1 to TRBJ2-2; 8 bases map to TRBD1. V shed 4 bases and J 7 bases; nucleotides not matched to a gene: 8. The CDR3 sequence is 14 residues long. In germline, CDR1 is SQVTM, CDR2 ANQGSEA. CDR3 residues: CSVAQGAGDGELFF. DNA of the CDR3: TGCAGCGTTGCCCAGGGGGCAGGGGACGGGGAGCTGTTTTTT.